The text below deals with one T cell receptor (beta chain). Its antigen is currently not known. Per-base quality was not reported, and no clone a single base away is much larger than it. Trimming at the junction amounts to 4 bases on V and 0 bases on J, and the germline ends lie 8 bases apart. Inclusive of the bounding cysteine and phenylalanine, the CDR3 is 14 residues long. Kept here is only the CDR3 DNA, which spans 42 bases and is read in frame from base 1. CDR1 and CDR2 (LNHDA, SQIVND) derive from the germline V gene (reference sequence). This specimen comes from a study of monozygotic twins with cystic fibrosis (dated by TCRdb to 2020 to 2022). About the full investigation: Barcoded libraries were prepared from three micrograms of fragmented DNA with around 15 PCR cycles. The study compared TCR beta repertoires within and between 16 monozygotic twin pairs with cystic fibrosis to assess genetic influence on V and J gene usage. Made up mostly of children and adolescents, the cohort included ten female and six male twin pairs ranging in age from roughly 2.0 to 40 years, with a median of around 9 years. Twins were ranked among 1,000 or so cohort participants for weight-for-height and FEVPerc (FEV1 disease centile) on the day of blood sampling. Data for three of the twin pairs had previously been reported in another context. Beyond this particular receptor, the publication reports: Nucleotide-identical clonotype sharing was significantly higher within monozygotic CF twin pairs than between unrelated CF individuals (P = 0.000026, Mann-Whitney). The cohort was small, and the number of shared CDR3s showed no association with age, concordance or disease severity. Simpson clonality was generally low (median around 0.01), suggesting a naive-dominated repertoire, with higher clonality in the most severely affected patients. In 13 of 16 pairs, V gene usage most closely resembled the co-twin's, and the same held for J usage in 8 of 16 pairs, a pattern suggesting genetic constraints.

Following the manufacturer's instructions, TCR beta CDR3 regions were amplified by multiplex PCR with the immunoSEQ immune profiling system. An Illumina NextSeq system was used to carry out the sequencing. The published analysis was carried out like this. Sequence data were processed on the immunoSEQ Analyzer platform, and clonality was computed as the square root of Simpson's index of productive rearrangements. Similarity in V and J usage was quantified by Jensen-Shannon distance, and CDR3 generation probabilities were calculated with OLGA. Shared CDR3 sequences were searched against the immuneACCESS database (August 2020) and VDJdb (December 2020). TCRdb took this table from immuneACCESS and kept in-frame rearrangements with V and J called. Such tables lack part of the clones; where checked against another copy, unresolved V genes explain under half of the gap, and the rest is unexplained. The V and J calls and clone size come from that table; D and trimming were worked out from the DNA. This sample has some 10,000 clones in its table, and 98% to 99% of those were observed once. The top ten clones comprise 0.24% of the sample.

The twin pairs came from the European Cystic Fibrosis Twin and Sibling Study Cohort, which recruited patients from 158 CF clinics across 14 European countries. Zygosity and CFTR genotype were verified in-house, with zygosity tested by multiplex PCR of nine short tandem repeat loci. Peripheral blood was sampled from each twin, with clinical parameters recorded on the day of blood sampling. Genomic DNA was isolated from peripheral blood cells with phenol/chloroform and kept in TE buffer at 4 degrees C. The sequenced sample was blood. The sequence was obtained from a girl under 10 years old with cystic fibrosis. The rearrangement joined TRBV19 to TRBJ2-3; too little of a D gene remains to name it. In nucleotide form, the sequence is TGTGCCAGTAGTACCGGACCTAGCACAGATACGCAGTATTTT. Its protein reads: CASSTGPSTDTQYF.